What follows are 20 T cell receptor beta chains derived from one specimen sequenced in a study of blood T cell repertoires in COVID-19 (dated by TCRdb to about 2020). The library was prepared using the immunoSEQ multiplex PCR assay. TCRdb took over this immuneACCESS table, retaining in-frame rearrangements with V and J assigned. Such tables are incomplete; in checked studies, under half of the missing clones stem from an unresolved V gene, and the remainder is unexplained. This sample has around 70,000 clones in its table, and 70% to 85% of those were observed once. Clones ranked in the top ten supply about 6.9% of the sample. Input material: peripheral blood. Receptors originate from a man in his fifties or sixties with acute or convalescent COVID-19.

The V and J genes are TRBV6-5 and TRBJ1-1; TRBD1 matches 10 bases. With 1 base clipped from V and 6 bases from J, the junction kept 5 bases outside the gene matches. CDR3 length: 15 residues. Germline V gene lookup returns CDR1 MNHEY and CDR2 SVGAGI. The CDR3 loop reads CASSYWDRGTAEAFF. The DNA of the CDR3 is TGTGCCAGCAGTTACTGGGACAGGGGTACTGCTGAAGCTTTCTTT.

This clone occurred once. In DNA, the CDR3 is TGTGCCAGCAGCACAGGAGGGTCTTACGAGCAGTACTTC. Translated: CASSTGGSYEQYF. This chain links TRBV5-6 with TRBJ2-7; perhaps TRBD2 as D (6 bases). Looked up from germline, CDR1 is SGHDT and CDR2 is YYEEEE. V was clipped by 4 bases and J by 4 bases, with 12 bases between them. This CDR3 has 13 residues.

This CDR3 reads CASRTSVQETQYF. The CDR3 coding sequence is TGCGCCAGCAGGACTAGCGTACAAGAGACCCAGTACTTC. The V call is TRBV10-2, the J call TRBJ2-5, with TRBD2 matching 8 bases. Germline loops: CDR1 WSHSY, CDR2 SAAADI. The CDR3 is 13 amino acids. J lost 2 bases, V lost 6 bases, and 2 bases had no gene match.

The gene calls are TRBV12-3 or TRBV12-4 and TRBJ1-1; 7 bases fit TRBD1. The CDR3 contains 13 residues. Trimming at V came to 7 bases and at J to 4 bases, leaving 6 bases not matched to a gene. The CDR3 sequence: CASTDRVSTEAFF. DNA of the CDR3: TGTGCCAGCACCGACAGGGTTAGCACTGAAGCTTTCTTT.

This chain connects TRBV6-5 to TRBJ2-2; 7 bases align to TRBD2. V gave up 7 bases and J gave up 5 bases; unmatched junction bases: 1. There are 12 residues in the CDR3. Per germline, CDR1 MNHEY and CDR2 SVGAGI. The CDR3, as DNA: TGTGCCAGCAAGCGGGGAACCGGGGAGCTGTTTTTT. This gives the protein CASKRGTGELFF.

The V gene is TRBV25-1, the J gene TRBJ1-6; TRBD1 matches at 9 bases. This CDR3 contains 15 residues. Germline loops: CDR1 MGHDK, CDR2 SYGVNS. Trimming took 3 bases from V and 7 from J; bases not matched to a gene: 4. The CDR3 region has the DNA TGTGCCAGCAGTGACCGGGACAGGGTAAATTCACCCCTCCACTTT. The encoded protein is CASSDRDRVNSPLHF.

This rearrangement joins TRBV6-2 or TRBV6-3 to TRBJ1-2; D unresolved. Trimming stripped 2 bases from V and 4 bases from J, with 11 bases between. Germline CDR1 and CDR2: MNHEY and SVGEGT. This CDR3 comprises 14 residues. CDR3 nucleotides: TGTGCCAGCAGTTACCTGGGAGACGGCTATGGCTACACCTTC. It is translated as CASSYLGDGYGYTF.

The chain is built from TRBV5-1 and TRBJ1-4, with D tentatively TRBD1 (6 bases). CDR3 length: 13 amino acids. Germline CDR1 is SGHRS and CDR2 is YFSETQ. V gave up 0 bases and J gave up 7 bases, with 7 bases separating them. The CDR3 sequence: CASSLGDTEKLFF. CDR3 nucleotide sequence: TGCGCCAGCAGCTTGGGGGACACTGAAAAACTGTTTTTT.

This rearrangement joins TRBV5-1 to TRBJ2-5; D not resolved. The germline V and J ends were trimmed by 0 bases and 5 bases, with 8 bases remaining between them. Germline CDR1 is SGHRS and CDR2 is YFSETQ. The CDR3 has 13 amino acids. This CDR3 is CASSLVMRETQYF. CDR3 bases: TGCGCCAGCAGCTTGGTCATGAGGGAGACCCAGTACTTC.

This chain links TRBV6-2 or TRBV6-3 with TRBJ2-1; the D is unclear. The length of the CDR3 is 11 residues. V was clipped by 3 bases and J by 10 bases, with 7 bases between them. Germline CDR1 MNHEY, CDR2 SVGEGT. CDR3 protein: CASSYPTEQFF. The CDR3 DNA reads TGTGCCAGCAGTTATCCGACAGAGCAGTTCTTC.

V gene TRBV7-9 combines with J gene TRBJ1-2; D call uncertain. The V end was cut by 2 bases, the J end by 8 bases, with 9 bases between. The length of the CDR3 is 12 residues. In germline, CDR1 is SEHNR, CDR2 FQNEAQ (reference sequence). Written as DNA, the CDR3 is TGTGCCAGCAGCTTATCGGGAGGAGGCTACACCTTC. Encoded protein: CASSLSGGGYTF. Variable domain in full (rest from reference TRBV7-9 and TRBJ1-2): DTGVSQNPRHKITKRGQNVTFRCDPISEHNRLYWYRQTLGQGPEFLTYFQNEAQLEKSRLLSDRFSAERPKGSFSTLEIQRTEQGDSAMYLCASSLSGGGYTFGSGTRLTVV.

This clone appeared a few times. The chain links TRBV5-1 to TRBJ2-1, with no clear D. Germline values: CDR1 SGHRS, CDR2 YFSETQ. Trimming took 0 bases from V and 0 from J, leaving 7 bases between them. This CDR3 has 15 amino acids. In DNA, the CDR3 is TGCGCCAGCAGCTTGGGCGGTAACTCCTACAATGAGCAGTTCTTC. Translating gives CASSLGGNSYNEQFF.

This chain joins TRBV5-5 and TRBJ1-6; D is ambiguous. CDR1 is SGHKS and CDR2 is YYEKEE in the germline V gene (reference sequence). The CDR3 length is 15 residues. The germline V and J ends were trimmed by 1 base and 7 bases, with 12 bases remaining between them. The CDR3 coding sequence is TGTGCCAGCAGCTTGAGTGGCACAAAGAATTCACCCCTCCACTTT. Encoded protein: CASSLSGTKNSPLHF.

This chain connects TRBV5-4 to TRBJ1-5; D is unresolved. The CDR3 extends over 12 amino acids. The ends were cut back, 3 bases at V and 8 bases at J, with 9 bases in the middle. Germline V lookup: CDR1 SGHNT, CDR2 YYREEE (reference sequence). The CDR3 loop reads CASSYRGEPQHF. The CDR3 nucleotides are TGTGCCAGCAGCTATCGGGGAGAGCCCCAGCATTTT.

The V and J genes are TRBV10-3 and TRBJ1-1; D uncertain. The length of the CDR3 is 13 residues. Germline-derived CDR1 and CDR2 are ENHRY and SYGVKD. The ends were cut back, 3 bases at V and 6 bases at J, with 11 bases in the middle. Here the CDR3 DNA reads TGTGCCATCAGTGATCGGGGAAGTCCTGAAGCTTTCTTT. As protein: CAISDRGSPEAFF.

This chain connects TRBV5-6 to TRBJ1-4, with a tentative D call TRBD1 (6 bases). Germline CDR1 is SGHDT and CDR2 is YYEEEE. This CDR3 comprises 15 residues. Between the trimmed V and J ends, which lost 1 base and 5 bases, there was a span of 12 bases. CDR3 sequence (DNA): TGTGCCAGCAGCTTGAGACAGGAGAAAAATGAAAAACTGTTTTTT. This sequence encodes CASSLRQEKNEKLFF.

The genes are TRBV10-3 and TRBJ1-3; D perhaps matches TRBD1 (6 bases). V was cut by 9 bases and J by 0 bases, with 21 bases left in between. The germline gives CDR1 ENHRY, CDR2 SYGVKD. CDR3 length equals 17 residues. CDR3 in DNA: TGTGCCATAGGATCCGGGACACAGGGCCCCTCTGGAAACACCATATATTTT. Residues: CAIGSGTQGPSGNTIYF.

The chain is built from TRBV15 and TRBJ1-1; D is ambiguous. Germline CDR1 LNHNV, CDR2 YYDKDF (reference sequence). Trimming removed 0 bases at V and 5 bases at J, with 10 bases between. This CDR3 has 14 amino acids. CDR3 sequence: CATSRDLSGTEAFF. The CDR3 nucleotides read TGTGCCACCAGCAGAGATCTTTCGGGTACTGAAGCTTTCTTT. Full variable domain (outside the CDR3, taken from reference TRBV15 and TRBJ1-1): DAMVIQNPRYQVTQFGKPVTLSCSQTLNHNVMYWYQQKSSQAPKLLFHYYDKDFNNEADTPDNFQSRRPNTSFCFLDIRSPGLGDTAMYLCATSRDLSGTEAFFGQGTRLTVV.

The V call is TRBV3-1 (or the pseudogene TRBV3-2), the J call TRBJ2-5; weak D call: TRBD1 (6 bases). The V end was cut by 6 bases, the J end by 1 base, with 12 bases between. There are 14 residues in the CDR3. Germline V gene lookup returns CDR1 LGHDT and CDR2 YNNKEL (reference sequence). The CDR3: CASSSGRGQETQYF. DNA of the CDR3: TGTGCCAGCAGTTCCGGCAGGGGCCAAGAGACCCAGTACTTC.

This chain links TRBV6-7 with TRBJ2-7; D not certain. TRBV6-7 belongs to the ORF category, with a function that is uncertain. The V gene lost 7 bases and the J gene lost 0 bases, with 10 bases spanning the gap. The CDR3 length is 13 residues. The CDR3 spells CASKLMVSYEQYV. The CDR3 region has the DNA TGTGCCAGCAAACTTATGGTCTCCTACGAGCAGTACGTC.